One sample yielded the 2 T cell receptor beta chains listed below, sequenced in a study of shared clonotypes between healthy human individuals. Clones were sequenced by immunoSEQ multiplex PCR, and TCRdb holds only the in-frame ones, with some missing. The sample lists about 110,000 clones; around 68% were seen once. Sample: memory CD8+ T cells sorted from blood. As to subset: CD45RO+ cells pooled with CCR7-negative TemRA cells. These receptors originate from a woman aged 25-40 years in good health.

This CDR3 reads CASSPGTSEYNEQFF. Written as DNA, the CDR3 is TGTGCCAGCAGCCCGGGGACTAGCGAGTACAATGAGCAGTTCTTC. The V call is TRBV28, the J call TRBJ2-1, with 10 bases that match TRBD2. This CDR3 is built from 15 residues. J gave up 4 bases and V 6 bases, and 6 bases lay outside the gene matches. CDR1 is MDHEN, CDR2 SYDVKM, per germline.

The V gene is TRBV7-8, the J gene TRBJ1-1; no definite D call. The CDR3 consists of 12 residues. Germline V lookup: CDR1 SGHVS, CDR2 FQNEAQ. Trimming stripped 5 bases from V and 5 bases from J, with 9 bases between. The CDR3 protein is CASSRGGTEAFF. CDR3 sequence (DNA): TGTGCCAGCAGCCGGGGAGGGACTGAAGCTTTCTTT.